This record covers a single TCR beta chain. Its antigen is still unknown. The data belong to a study of T cell responses to AZD1222 COVID-19 vaccine. Assay used: immunoSEQ multiplex PCR; TCRdb lists only in-frame clones, some missing. The data show around 60,000 clones, with about 90% seen just once and under 6.5% held by the top ten. CDR3 size: 16 residues. CDR1 is SGDLS, CDR2 YYNGEE, per germline. Between the trimmed V and J ends, which lost 2 bases and 3 bases, there was a span of 14 bases. The study, taken as a whole, reports: Repertoires were sampled only after the peak T cell response. AZD1222 recipients seropositive at baseline numbered only six. Once two AZD1222 doses were given, Spike-specific TCR breadth and depth went up.

The source is an adult in good health. This sample comprised peripheral blood, obtained on day 0 of AZD1222 vaccination. The chain employs TRBV9 and TRBJ2-2; maybe TRBD1 (6 bases). The CDR3 region is CASSVDQGTYTGELFF. The CDR3 bases are TGTGCCAGCAGCGTTGATCAGGGGACGTACACCGGGGAGCTGTTTTTT.